This is a list of T cell receptor beta chains from one sample in a study of T cell changes during pregnancy in multiple sclerosis. Assay: immunoSEQ multiplex PCR; the TCRdb copy retains only in-frame clones and omits some. Altogether around 69,000 clones are present, 90% to 95% being singletons, with the ten largest covering approximately 5.7%. The starting material was CD8+ T cells from peripheral blood mononuclear cells, obtained before pregnancy. These receptors came from a female donor with multiple sclerosis, enrolled in a pregnancy study. Both conserved end residues are part of each CDR3. Clone size is shown for a subset of rows, as once, few, many or a class of expanded clone.

j_gene	v_gene	abundance	CDR3aa
TRBJ1-3	TRBV6-6	-	CASSSGSGNTIYF
TRBJ1-2	TRBV4-2	-	CASSQANGYTF
TRBJ2-7	TRBV7-9	-	CASSPPPGDEQYF
TRBJ1-1	TRBV20-1	-	CRLHGGVGAFF
TRBJ2-7	TRBV6-6	-	CAIRDISYEQYF
TRBJ1-1	TRBV27	-	CASSFSGGGTEAFF
TRBJ1-1	TRBV5-1	-	CASAEAGNTEAFF
TRBJ2-3	TRBV7-3	-	CASSREAGGPTDTQYF
TRBJ1-5	TRBV2	-	CASSDWGDSNQPQHF
TRBJ1-2	TRBV11-2	-	CASSLGDSPHYGYTF
TRBJ1-2	TRBV9	-	CASSVVSGDTGYTF
TRBJ2-1	TRBV6-1	-	CASHSETYNEQFF
TRBJ2-5	TRBV14	-	CASSQEAGAGETQYF
TRBJ2-7	TRBV14	-	CASSPGQGSSYEQYF
TRBJ2-2	TRBV4-1	-	CASSQVLNTGELFF
TRBJ1-1	TRBV29-1	-	CSSGGWTSNTEAFF
TRBJ2-3	TRBV5-5	-	CASSLGDREPPDTQYF
TRBJ2-5	TRBV6-5	-	CASSYGQGETQYF
TRBJ2-3	TRBV13	-	CASSSKLGQGGADTQYF
TRBJ1-2	TRBV11-2	-	CASSFGQGDYGYTF
TRBJ1-5	TRBV9	-	CASSVSGVGQPQHF
TRBJ1-1	TRBV27	-	CASSPRGQTNEAFF
TRBJ1-2	TRBV29-1	once	CSVEDRGQSYTF
TRBJ1-2	TRBV27	-	CASSLLQGADGYTF
TRBJ2-7	TRBV7-9	-	CASSLLSGQGPSYEQYF
TRBJ2-5	TRBV6-5	-	CASSYEGVETQYF
TRBJ1-1	TRBV19	-	CASRDRDHIVNTEAFF
TRBJ1-5	TRBV19	-	CASSSDRDNQPQHF
TRBJ2-7	TRBV11-2	-	CASSLDQGTGHEQYF
TRBJ2-5	TRBV25-1	-	CASRDTGEETQYF
TRBJ2-7	TRBV7-2	-	CASSLRGPPYEQYF
TRBJ1-2	TRBV25-1	-	CASSLSTGPRTF
TRBJ1-1	TRBV19	-	CASSTWGRGSNTEAFF
TRBJ2-3	TRBV13	-	CASSLAIGLAEGDTQYF
TRBJ2-5	TRBV9	-	CASSVSFGEDPETQYF
TRBJ1-2	TRBV19	-	CASSSEGGYTF
TRBJ1-1	TRBV28	-	CASSLMGGDTEAFF
TRBJ2-3	TRBV27	-	CASSLIKASGGVWADTQYF
TRBJ1-1	TRBV19	-	CASSAVGGQDGTEAFF
TRBJ2-7	TRBV2	once	CASIRDSGEWYEQYF
TRBJ2-7	TRBV27	-	CASRGLAGGNGEQYF
TRBJ1-2	TRBV19	-	CASSITGAGFGYTF
TRBJ2-3	TRBV4-1	-	CASSPPSGGTDTQYF
TRBJ2-7	TRBV6-1	once	CASSPAAGGPYEQYF
TRBJ1-3	TRBV5-1	-	CASSLDGEAGNTIYF
TRBJ2-7	TRBV18	-	CASSPPSLAEQYF
TRBJ2-3	TRBV5-1	few	CASRWESDTQYF
TRBJ1-1	TRBV9	many	CASSSPTGVATEAFF
TRBJ1-5	TRBV27	once	CASSSGYGTQNQPQHF
TRBJ1-3	TRBV5-4	once	CASSLGQGNTIYF
TRBJ2-3	TRBV9	-	CASSGQEISTDTQYF
TRBJ2-3	TRBV19	-	CASSPRTGGYTDTQYF
TRBJ2-7	TRBV7-9	-	CASSSRQVGNEQYF
TRBJ2-6	TRBV13	-	CASSSATEPGANVLTF
TRBJ1-1	TRBV10-3	once	CASENGQVEVPFF
TRBJ2-7	TRBV9	-	CASSVTSNPYEQYF